This T cell receptor beta chain came from a study of blood T cell repertoires in COVID-19. Study summary: Sources were T cells, B-cell-depleted T cells, or PBMCs; the material itself was cDNA or gDNA.

In this sample, this clone turned up once. The method was immunoSEQ multiplex PCR; TCRdb's version includes in-frame clones alone and lacks a portion of them. The sample records around 59,000 clones, roughly 80% being singletons. Germline-derived CDR1 and CDR2 are SGHNT and YENEEA. This CDR3 comprises 14 residues. With 3 bases clipped from V and 5 bases from J, the junction kept 3 bases outside the gene matches. The source material was peripheral blood. J is TRBJ2-2 and V is TRBV11-3; 7 bases map to TRBD2. The sequence derives from a man older than 75 with acute or convalescent COVID-19. In nucleotides, the CDR3 is TGTGCCAGCAGCTTGGCGCGGGGGACCGGGGAGCTGTTTTTT. Amino acids: CASSLARGTGELFF.